This TCR beta chain was sequenced during a study of T cell repertoires in cytomegalovirus infection. Study overall: Carrying CMV and the relevant HLA type showed in public TCR beta signatures.

Findings of the study overall: What dominated the ex vivo response were HLA-C-restricted CMV-specific TCR beta clonotypes. CMV carriers with the relevant HLA were identified by cumulative public TCR beta family frequency.

Germline trimming cut 5 bases from V and 1 base from J; bases unmatched to any gene: 6. The CDR3 is made up of 15 amino acids. Germline V gene data show CDR1 as SEHNR and CDR2 as FQNEAQ (reference sequence). This clonotype was detected a few times. Its antigen remains unidentified. In TCRdb, the reads were re-called with MiXCR into one record per CDR3 protein. The table records roughly 120,000 distinct CDR3 sequences, about 9.5% of them present only once. The clonotype comes from a human donor in good health (CMV status not recorded). Some clones in this sample may be carry-over from other donors' samples. This chain uses TRBV7-9 with TRBJ1-1, with 8 nucleotides matching TRBD1. Sequencing was performed on PBMCs, sequenced either directly or after in vitro stimulation (not recorded which). The CDR3 here is CASSDGQGPNTEAFF. In DNA, the CDR3 is TGTGCCAGCAGCGACGGACAGGGACCGAACACTGAAGCTTTCTTT.